This TCR beta chain derives from a study of blood T cell repertoires in COVID-19. Overall study context: Collection of acute and convalescent COVID-19 samples took place in the United States, Italy and Spain. PBMCs, B-cell-depleted T cells, or T cells provided the cDNA or gDNA that made up the material.

Germline CDR1 is LGHDT and CDR2 is YNNKEL (reference sequence). CDR3 length equals 13 residues. V was pared by 5 bases and J by 4 bases, with 4 bases of the junction left unmatched. In the original workflow: For nucleated cells, counts were estimated from reference gene primer amplification. Clones were read by immunoSEQ multiplex PCR, and TCRdb kept only the in-frame ones, dropping some. V and J calls and clone size are given by that table; D and trimming were obtained from the DNA. The top ten clones hold roughly 12% of a sample with about 130,000 clones, around four fifths of them seen once. The rearrangement links TRBV3-1 (or the pseudogene TRBV3-2) to TRBJ1-2; 7 nucleotides line up with TRBD1. This receptor was identified in a man in his fifties or sixties with acute or convalescent COVID-19. The sample taken for sequencing was peripheral blood. Here the CDR3 DNA reads TGTGCCAGCAGCGACGGGACAGTCTATGGCTACACCTTC. Its translation: CASSDGTVYGYTF.